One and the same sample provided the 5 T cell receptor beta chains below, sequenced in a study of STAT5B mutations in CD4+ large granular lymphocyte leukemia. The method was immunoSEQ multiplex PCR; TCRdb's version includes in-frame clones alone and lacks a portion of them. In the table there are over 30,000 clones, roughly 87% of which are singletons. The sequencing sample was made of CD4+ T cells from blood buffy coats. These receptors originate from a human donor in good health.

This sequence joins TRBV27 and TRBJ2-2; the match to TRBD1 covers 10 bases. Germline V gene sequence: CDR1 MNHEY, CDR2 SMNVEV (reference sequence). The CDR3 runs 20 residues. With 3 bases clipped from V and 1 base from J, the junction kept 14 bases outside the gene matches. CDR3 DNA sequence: TGTGCCAGCAGTTTCTACGGTCCCGGGACAGGGGTAGGGAACACCGGGGAGCTGTTTTTT. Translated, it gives CASSFYGPGTGVGNTGELFF.

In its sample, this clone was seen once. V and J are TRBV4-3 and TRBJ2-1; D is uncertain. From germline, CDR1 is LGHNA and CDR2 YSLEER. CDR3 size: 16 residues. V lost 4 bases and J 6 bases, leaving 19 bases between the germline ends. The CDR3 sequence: CASSPQEWELGNEQFF. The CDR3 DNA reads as TGCGCCAGCAGCCCCCAGGAATGGGAATTAGGCAATGAGCAGTTCTTC.

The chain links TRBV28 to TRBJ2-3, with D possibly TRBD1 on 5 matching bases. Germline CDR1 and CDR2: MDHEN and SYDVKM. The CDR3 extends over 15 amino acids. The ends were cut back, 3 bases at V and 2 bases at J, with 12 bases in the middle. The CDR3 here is CASSLATGATDTQYF. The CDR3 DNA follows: TGTGCCAGCAGTTTGGCTACAGGCGCCACAGATACGCAGTATTTT.

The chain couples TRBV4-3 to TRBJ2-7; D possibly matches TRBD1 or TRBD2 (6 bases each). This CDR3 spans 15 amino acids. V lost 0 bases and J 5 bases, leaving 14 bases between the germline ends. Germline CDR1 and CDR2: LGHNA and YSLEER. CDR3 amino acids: CASSQEWAGGNEQYF. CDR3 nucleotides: TGCGCCAGCAGCCAAGAGTGGGCCGGGGGCAACGAGCAGTACTTC.

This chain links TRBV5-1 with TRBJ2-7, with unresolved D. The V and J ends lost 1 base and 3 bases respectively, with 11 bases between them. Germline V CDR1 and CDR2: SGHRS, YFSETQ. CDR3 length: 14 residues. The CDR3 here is CASSLSDSRYEQYF. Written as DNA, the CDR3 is TGCGCCAGCAGCTTGTCAGATTCCCGCTACGAGCAGTACTTC.